A single T cell receptor beta chain is shown here with its context. Repertoires were generated with immunoSEQ multiplex PCR, while TCRdb's copy carries only in-frame clones and drops some. This sample has roughly 80,000 clones, with about 91% found just once. The data derive from a study of technical replicates of blood from a few donors. The CDR3 runs 12 residues. Germline loops: CDR1 MDHEN, CDR2 SYDVKM. V lost 7 bases to trimming and J lost 3 bases, with 10 bases between them. Sequenced sample: T cells isolated from PBMCs. This receptor was obtained from a human donor in good health. The chain recombines TRBV28 with TRBJ2-7; TRBD2 might be the D (6 bases). The CDR3 bases are TGTGCCAGCAATTCGGGAGTCTACGAGCAGTACTTC. Translation gives CASNSGVYEQYF.